This T cell receptor beta chain was recovered during a study of blood T cell repertoires in COVID-19. Overall study context: Both acute and convalescent COVID-19 samples were obtained from the United States, Italy and Spain. Nucleic acid was either cDNA or gDNA, and it came from T cells, B-cell-depleted T cells, or PBMCs.

In the authors' workflow: The assay estimated nucleated cells by amplifying reference gene primers. Using immunoSEQ multiplex PCR, the repertoire was profiled, and TCRdb retains in-frame clones only, with some absent. That table supplies the V and J calls and clone size; D and trimming were determined from the DNA. The data hold some 160,000 clones, with around 82% observed a single time. Trimming left V 5 bases short and J 0 bases short, with 7 bases between. The CDR3 consists of 13 residues. The V gene's germline CDR1 is MRHNA and CDR2 SNTAGT. The TCR originated in a woman aged 80 or over with acute or convalescent COVID-19. This chain uses TRBV6-4 with TRBJ1-1, with D tentatively TRBD1 (5 bases). The specimen was peripheral blood. CDR3 nucleotides: TGTGCCAGCAGTCGACAGATGAACACTGAAGCTTTCTTT. Translating it yields CASSRQMNTEAFF.